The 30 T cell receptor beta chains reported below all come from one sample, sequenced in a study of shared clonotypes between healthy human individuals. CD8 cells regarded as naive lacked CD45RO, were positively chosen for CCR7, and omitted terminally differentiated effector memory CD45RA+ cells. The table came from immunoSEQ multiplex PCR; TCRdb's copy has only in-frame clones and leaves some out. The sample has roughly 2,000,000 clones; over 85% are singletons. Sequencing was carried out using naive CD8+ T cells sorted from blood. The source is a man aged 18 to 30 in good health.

CDR3 residues: CASSPQTGGSGEQYF. CDR3 nucleotides: TGTGCCAGCAGTCCACAGACAGGGGGCTCCGGCGAGCAGTACTTC. V and J are TRBV6-5 and TRBJ2-7; TRBD1 agrees at 10 bases. CDR3 size: 15 residues. CDR1 is MNHEY, CDR2 SVGAGI, per germline. With 5 bases clipped from V and 6 bases from J, the junction kept 10 bases outside the gene matches.

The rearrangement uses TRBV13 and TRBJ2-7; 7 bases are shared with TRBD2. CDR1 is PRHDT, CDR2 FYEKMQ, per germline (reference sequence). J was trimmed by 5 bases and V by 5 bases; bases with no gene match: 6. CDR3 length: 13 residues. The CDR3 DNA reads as TGTGCCAGCAGCACGCGGACTAGTGACGAGCAGTACTTC. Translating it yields CASSTRTSDEQYF.

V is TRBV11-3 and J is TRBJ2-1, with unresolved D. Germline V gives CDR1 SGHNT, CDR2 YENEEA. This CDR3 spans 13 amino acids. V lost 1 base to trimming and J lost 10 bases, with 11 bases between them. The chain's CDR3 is CASSLVLLHEQFF. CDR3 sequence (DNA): TGTGCCAGCAGCTTAGTATTACTACACGAGCAGTTCTTC.

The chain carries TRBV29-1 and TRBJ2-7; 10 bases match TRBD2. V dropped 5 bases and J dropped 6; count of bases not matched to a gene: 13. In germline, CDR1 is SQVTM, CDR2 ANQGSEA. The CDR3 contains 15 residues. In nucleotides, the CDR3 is TGCAGCGTTTGGGTGCTAGCGGGGGTCTTTGTCGAGCAGTACTTC. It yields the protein CSVWVLAGVFVEQYF.

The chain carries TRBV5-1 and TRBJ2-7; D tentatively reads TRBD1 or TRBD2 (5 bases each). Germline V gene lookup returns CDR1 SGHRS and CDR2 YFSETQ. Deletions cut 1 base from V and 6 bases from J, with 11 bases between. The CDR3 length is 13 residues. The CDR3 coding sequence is TGCGCCAGCAGCTTGATAGGGGACCCCGAGCAGTACTTC. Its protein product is CASSLIGDPEQYF.

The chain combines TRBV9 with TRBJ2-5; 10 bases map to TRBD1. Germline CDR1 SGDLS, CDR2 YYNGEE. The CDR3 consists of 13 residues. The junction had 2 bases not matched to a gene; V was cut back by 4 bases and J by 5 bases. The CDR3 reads CASSTTGGETQYF. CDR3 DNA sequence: TGTGCCAGCAGCACGACAGGGGGCGAGACCCAGTACTTC. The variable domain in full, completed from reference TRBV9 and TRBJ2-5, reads DSGVTQTPKHLITATGQRVTLRCSPRSGDLSVYWYQQSLDQGLQFLIQYYNGEERAKGNILERFSAQQFPDLHSELNLSSLELGDSALYFCASSTTGGETQYFGPGTRLLVL.

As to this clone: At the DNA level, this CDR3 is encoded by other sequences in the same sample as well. The CDR3 DNA is TGCAGCGTGGGGACGGGGATCGACTATGGCTACACCTTC. Encoded protein: CSVGTGIDYGYTF. This chain joins TRBV29-1 and TRBJ1-2; the D gene is possibly TRBD1 (5 bases). The CDR3 loop spans 13 amino acids. Germline V gives CDR1 SQVTM, CDR2 ANQGSEA. Between the trimmed V and J ends, which lost 6 bases and 3 bases, there was a span of 14 bases.

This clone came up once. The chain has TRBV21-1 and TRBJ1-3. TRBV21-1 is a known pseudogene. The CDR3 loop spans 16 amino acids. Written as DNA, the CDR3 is TGTGCCAGCTTTTTCCGCGGGGCTCTCTCTGGAAACACCATATATTTT. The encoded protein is CASFFRGALSGNTIYF.

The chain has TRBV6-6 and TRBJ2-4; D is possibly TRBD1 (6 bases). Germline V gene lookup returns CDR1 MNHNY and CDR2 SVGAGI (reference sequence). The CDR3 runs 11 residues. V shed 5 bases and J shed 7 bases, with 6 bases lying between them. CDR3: CASSTGNIQYF. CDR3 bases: TGTGCCAGCAGTACAGGGAACATTCAGTACTTC.

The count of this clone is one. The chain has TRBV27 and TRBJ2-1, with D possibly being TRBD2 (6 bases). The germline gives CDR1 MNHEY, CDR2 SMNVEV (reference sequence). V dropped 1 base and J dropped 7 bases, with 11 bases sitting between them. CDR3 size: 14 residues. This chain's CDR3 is CASSLYSGGNEQFF. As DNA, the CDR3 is TGTGCCAGCAGTTTATATTCTGGGGGGAATGAGCAGTTCTTC.

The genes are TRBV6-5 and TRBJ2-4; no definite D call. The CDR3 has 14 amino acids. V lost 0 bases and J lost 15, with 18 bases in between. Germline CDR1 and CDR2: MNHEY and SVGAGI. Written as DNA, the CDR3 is TGTGCCAGCAGTTACTCGGAAGGTACCAGGCCTTGGTACTTC. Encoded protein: CASSYSEGTRPWYF.

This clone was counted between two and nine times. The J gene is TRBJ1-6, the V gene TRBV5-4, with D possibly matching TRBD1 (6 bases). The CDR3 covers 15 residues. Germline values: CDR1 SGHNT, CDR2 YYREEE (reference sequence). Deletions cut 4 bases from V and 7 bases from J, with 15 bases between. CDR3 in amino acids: CASSVSGTPNSPLHF. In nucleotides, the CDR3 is TGTGCCAGCAGCGTCTCCGGGACACCCAATTCACCCCTCCACTTT.

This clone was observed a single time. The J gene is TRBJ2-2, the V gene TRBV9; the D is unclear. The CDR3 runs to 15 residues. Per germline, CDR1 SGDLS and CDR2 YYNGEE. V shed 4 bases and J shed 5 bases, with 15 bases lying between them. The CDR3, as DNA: TGTGCCAGCAGCCACGACACGGTGGGAACCGGGGAGCTGTTTTTT. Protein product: CASSHDTVGTGELFF.

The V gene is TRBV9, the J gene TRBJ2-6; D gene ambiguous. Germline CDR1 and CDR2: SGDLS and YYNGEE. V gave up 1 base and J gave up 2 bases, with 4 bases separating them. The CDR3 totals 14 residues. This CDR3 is CASSVYPGANVLTF. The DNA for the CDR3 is TGTGCCAGCAGCGTATACCCTGGGGCCAACGTCCTGACTTTC.

The CDR3 nucleotides read TGTGCCAGCAGTTCCTGGACTAACTACGAGCAGTACTTC. It encodes CASSSWTNYEQYF. This chain joins TRBV2 and TRBJ2-7, with D tentatively TRBD2 (6 bases). Germline CDR1 reads SNHLY; CDR2 reads FYNNEI. CDR3 length: 13 amino acids. With 5 bases removed from V and 3 bases from J, the gap between germline ends came to 11 bases.

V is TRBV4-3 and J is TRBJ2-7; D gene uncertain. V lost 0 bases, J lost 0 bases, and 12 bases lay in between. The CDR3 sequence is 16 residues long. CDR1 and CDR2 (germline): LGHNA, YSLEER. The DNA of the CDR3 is TGCGCCAGCAGCCAAGATTCGAACGGCCTCTCCTACGAGCAGTACTTC. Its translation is CASSQDSNGLSYEQYF.

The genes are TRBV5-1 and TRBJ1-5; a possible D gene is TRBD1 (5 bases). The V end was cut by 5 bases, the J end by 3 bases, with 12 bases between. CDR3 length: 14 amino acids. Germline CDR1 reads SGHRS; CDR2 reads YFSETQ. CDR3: CASRGEGNNQPQHF. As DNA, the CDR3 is TGCGCCAGCAGAGGGGAGGGGAACAATCAGCCCCAGCATTTT.

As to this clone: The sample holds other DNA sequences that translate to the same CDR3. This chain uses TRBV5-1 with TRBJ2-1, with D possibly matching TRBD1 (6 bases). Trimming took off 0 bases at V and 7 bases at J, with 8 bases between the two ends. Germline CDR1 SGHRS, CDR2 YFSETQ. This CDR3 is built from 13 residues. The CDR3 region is CASSLERGNEQFF. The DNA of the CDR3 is TGCGCCAGCAGCTTGGAGAGGGGGAATGAGCAGTTCTTC.

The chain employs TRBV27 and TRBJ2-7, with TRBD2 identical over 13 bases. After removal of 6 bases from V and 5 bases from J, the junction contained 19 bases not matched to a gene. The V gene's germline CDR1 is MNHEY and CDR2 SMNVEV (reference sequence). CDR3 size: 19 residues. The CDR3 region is CASRSTSPLLAGGTDEQYF. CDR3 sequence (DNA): TGTGCCAGCAGATCAACCTCCCCCCTACTAGCGGGGGGGACCGACGAGCAGTACTTC.

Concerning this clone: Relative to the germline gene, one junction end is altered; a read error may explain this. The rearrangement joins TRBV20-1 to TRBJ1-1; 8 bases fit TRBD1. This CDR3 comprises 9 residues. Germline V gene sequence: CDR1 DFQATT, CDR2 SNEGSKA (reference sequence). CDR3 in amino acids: CSASGTGPF. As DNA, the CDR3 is TGCAGTGCTAGTGGGACAGGACCTTTT.

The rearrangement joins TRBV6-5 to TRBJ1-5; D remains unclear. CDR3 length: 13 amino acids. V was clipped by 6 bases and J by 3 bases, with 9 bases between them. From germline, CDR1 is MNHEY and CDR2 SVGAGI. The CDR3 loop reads CASSPVLNQPQHF. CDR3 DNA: TGTGCCAGCAGCCCGGTCCTCAATCAGCCCCAGCATTTT.

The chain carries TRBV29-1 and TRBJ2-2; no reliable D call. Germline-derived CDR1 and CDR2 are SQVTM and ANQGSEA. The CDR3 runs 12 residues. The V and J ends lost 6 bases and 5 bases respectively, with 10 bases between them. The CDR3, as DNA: TGCAGCGTCGCGACGGAAACCGGGGAGCTGTTTTTT. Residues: CSVATETGELFF.

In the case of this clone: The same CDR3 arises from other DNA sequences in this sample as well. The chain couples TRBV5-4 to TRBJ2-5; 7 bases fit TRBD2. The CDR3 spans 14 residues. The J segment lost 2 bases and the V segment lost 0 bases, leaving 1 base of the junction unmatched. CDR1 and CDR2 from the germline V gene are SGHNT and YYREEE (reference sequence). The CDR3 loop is CASSLAGGQETQYF. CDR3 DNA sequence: TGTGCCAGCAGCTTGGCGGGGGGACAAGAGACCCAGTACTTC.

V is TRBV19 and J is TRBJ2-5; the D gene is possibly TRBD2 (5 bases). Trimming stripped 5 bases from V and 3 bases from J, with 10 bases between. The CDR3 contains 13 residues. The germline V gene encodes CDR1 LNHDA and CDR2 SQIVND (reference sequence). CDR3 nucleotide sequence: TGTGCCAGTAGTGAGGACTTTGAAGAGACCCAGTACTTC. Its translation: CASSEDFEETQYF.

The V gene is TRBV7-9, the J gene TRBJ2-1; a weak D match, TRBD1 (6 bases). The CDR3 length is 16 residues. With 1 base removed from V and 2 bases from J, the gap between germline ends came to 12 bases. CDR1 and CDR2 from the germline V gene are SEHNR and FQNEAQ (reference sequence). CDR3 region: CASSLVGGSAYNEQFF. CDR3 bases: TGTGCCAGCAGCTTAGTAGGGGGATCGGCCTACAATGAGCAGTTCTTC.

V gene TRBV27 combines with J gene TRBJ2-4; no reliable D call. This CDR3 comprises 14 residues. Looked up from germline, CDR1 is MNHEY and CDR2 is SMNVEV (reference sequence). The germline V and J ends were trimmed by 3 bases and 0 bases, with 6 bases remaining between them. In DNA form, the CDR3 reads TGTGCCAGCAGTTTTCGACTAGCCAAAAACATTCAGTACTTC. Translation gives CASSFRLAKNIQYF.

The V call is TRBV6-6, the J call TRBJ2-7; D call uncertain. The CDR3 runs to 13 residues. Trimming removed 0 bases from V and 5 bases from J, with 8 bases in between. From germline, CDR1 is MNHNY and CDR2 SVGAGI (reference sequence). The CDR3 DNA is TGTGCCAGCAGTTACTCGAAACAGAACGAGCAGTACTTC. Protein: CASSYSKQNEQYF.

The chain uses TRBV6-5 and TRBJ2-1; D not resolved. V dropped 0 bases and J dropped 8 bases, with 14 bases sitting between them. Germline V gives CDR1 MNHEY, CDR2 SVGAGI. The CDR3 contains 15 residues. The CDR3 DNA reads TGTGCCAGCAGTTACTCGAGTCTCCCGAGTGATGAGCAGTTCTTC. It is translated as CASSYSSLPSDEQFF.

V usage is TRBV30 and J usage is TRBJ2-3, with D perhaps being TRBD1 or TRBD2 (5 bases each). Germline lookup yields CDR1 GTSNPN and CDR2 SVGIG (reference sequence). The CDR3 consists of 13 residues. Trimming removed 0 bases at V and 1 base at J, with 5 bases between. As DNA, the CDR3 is TGTGCCTGGAGTGTGGGACGCACAGATACGCAGTATTTT. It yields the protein CAWSVGRTDTQYF.

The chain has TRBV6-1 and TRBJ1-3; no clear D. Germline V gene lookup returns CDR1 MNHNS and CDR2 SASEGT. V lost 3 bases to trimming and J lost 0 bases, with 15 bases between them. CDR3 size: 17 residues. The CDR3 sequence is CASSDYWTESSGNTIYF. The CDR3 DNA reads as TGTGCCAGCAGTGACTACTGGACTGAAAGCTCTGGAAACACCATATATTTT.